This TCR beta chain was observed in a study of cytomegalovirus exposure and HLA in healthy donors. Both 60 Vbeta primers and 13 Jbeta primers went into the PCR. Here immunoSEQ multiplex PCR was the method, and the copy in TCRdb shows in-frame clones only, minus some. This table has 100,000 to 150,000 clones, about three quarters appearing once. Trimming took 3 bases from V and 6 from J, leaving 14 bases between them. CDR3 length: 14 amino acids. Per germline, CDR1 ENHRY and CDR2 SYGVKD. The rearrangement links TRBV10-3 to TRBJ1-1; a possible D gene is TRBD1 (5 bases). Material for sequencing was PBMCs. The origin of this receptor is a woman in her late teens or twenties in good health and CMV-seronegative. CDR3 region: CAISDPPVRAEAFF. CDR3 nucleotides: TGTGCCATCAGTGACCCTCCGGTCAGGGCTGAAGCTTTCTTT.